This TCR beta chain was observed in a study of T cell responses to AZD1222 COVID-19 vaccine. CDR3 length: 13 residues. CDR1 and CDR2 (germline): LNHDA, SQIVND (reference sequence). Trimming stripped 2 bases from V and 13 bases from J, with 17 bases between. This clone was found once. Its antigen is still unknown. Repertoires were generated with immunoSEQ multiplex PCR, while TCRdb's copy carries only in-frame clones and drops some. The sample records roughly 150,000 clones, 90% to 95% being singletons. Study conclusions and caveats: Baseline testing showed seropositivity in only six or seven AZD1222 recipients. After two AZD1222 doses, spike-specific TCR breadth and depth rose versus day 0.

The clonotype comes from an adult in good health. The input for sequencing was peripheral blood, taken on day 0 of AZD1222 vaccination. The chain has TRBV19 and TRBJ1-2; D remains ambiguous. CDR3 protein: CASSILNEAERTF. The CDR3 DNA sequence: TGTGCCAGTAGTATATTAAACGAGGCGGAACGCACCTTC.